This entry features one T cell receptor (beta chain) sequence. Enrollment of patients from Seattle took place during active infection, with longitudinal follow-up. This sample was included in a study of blood T cell repertoires in COVID-19. On the study more broadly: Italy, Spain and the United States were the sources of the convalescent and acute COVID-19 samples. In each case, the material was cDNA or gDNA derived from T cells, B-cell-depleted T cells, or PBMCs.

This CDR3 comprises 16 residues. The trim removed 5 bases at V and 2 bases at J, leaving 6 bases unmatched. Germline assignment: CDR1 LNHDA and CDR2 SQIVND (reference sequence). As handled by the study authors: Reference gene primer amplification in the assay estimated nucleated cell counts. The table came from immunoSEQ multiplex PCR; TCRdb's copy has only in-frame clones and leaves some out. Clone size and the V and J calls come from that table; the DNA yielded D and trimming. The repertoire holds roughly 340,000 clones, with roughly 90% as singletons. The chain employs TRBV19 and TRBJ2-3, with 11 bases identical to TRBD2. The source of this sequence is a woman in her sixties or seventies with COVID-19, enrolled during active disease. Sequenced input: peripheral blood. In nucleotides, the CDR3 is TGTGCCAGTAGTGATGGACTAGCGGGTAACACAGATACGCAGTATTTT. This sequence encodes CASSDGLAGNTDTQYF. Variable domain in full (rest from reference TRBV19 and TRBJ2-3): DGGITQSPKYLFRKEGQNVTLSCEQNLNHDAMYWYRQDPGQGLRLIYYSQIVNDFQKGDIAEGYSVSREKKESFPLTVTSAQKNPTAFYLCASSDGLAGNTDTQYFGPGTRLTVL.